This T cell receptor (beta chain) was retrieved from a study of memory CD4+ T cells and cytomegalovirus serostatus. Overall study: Donors were healthy Belgian adults, several CMV seropositive and around 23 seronegative.

Data came from immunoSEQ multiplex PCR; TCRdb stores just in-frame clones and leaves some out. This sample has 40,000 to 50,000 clones, with roughly 74% found just once. Findings and caveats of the study: The CMV-associated TCR signature appears largely within the CD4+ memory repertoire. Of 150 to 200 reported CMV TCRbeta sequences, 65 to 85 were found in memory CD4+ repertoires. Median bootstrapped AUC for CMV status was approximately 0.95 originally, less than 0.92 US-trained.

Worth noting for this clone: The antigen is not known.

In germline, CDR1 is MDHEN, CDR2 SYDVKM. The CDR3 extends over 14 amino acids. The V end lost 3 bases, the J end lost 8 bases, and 13 bases lay between the germline ends. The sort gate was single viable CD3+CD4+CD8-CD45RO+ cells for memory CD4+ T cells. What was sequenced was memory CD4+ T cells from blood. The TCR was taken from an adult in good health and CMV-seropositive. The J gene is TRBJ1-4, the V gene TRBV28, with D unclear. CDR3 sequence: CASSFSEGQEKLFF. Written as DNA, the CDR3 is TGTGCCAGCAGTTTTTCAGAGGGCCAGGAAAAACTGTTTTTT. Full variable domain (outside the CDR3, taken from reference TRBV28 and TRBJ1-4): DVKVTQSSRYLVKRTGEKVFLECVQDMDHENMFWYRQDPGLGLRLIYFSYDVKMKEKGDIPEGYSVSREKKERFSLILESASTNQTSMYLCASSFSEGQEKLFFGSGTQLSVL.